The 13 T cell receptor beta chains below come from one sample, sequenced in a study of shared clonotypes between healthy human individuals (dated by TCRdb to the early 2020s). CD8 naive samples were obtained by positive selection for CCR7 among CD45RO-negative cells, yielding a CD45RA+CCR7+ population from which TemRA cells were excluded. The library came from the immunoSEQ multiplex PCR assay. TCRdb holds this immuneACCESS table with in-frame rearrangements only. Some clones are missing; in checked studies, unresolved V genes explain under half, and the rest has no known cause. The sample has some 2,100,000 clones on record, about 93% of them singletons. The ten largest account for around 1.7% of the sample. Sequenced: naive CD8+ T cells from PBMCs. The cell subset or site label, read with the paper, signifies: CD45RA+CCR7+. The receptors here all came from a man aged 18 to 29 in good health. Some clones in this sample may be carry-over from other donors' samples.

To note about this clone: The sample holds other DNA sequences that translate to the same CDR3. This chain joins TRBV9 and TRBJ2-5, with D perhaps matching TRBD2 (5 bases). Trimming cost V 2 bases and J 2 bases, with 10 bases left between them. This CDR3 contains 14 residues. CDR1 and CDR2 (germline): SGDLS, YYNGEE. CDR3 region: CASSVSGSQETQYF. The CDR3 DNA follows: TGTGCCAGCAGCGTTTCGGGATCACAAGAGACCCAGTACTTC.

Concerning this clone itself: Distinct nucleotide sequences in the sample also encode this CDR3. The V and J genes are TRBV27 and TRBJ2-7, with 11 bases identical to TRBD1. Per the germline V gene, CDR1 is MNHEY and CDR2 is SMNVEV (reference sequence). The CDR3 has 14 amino acids. V shed 6 bases and J 3 bases; nucleotides not matched to a gene: 4. CDR3 sequence reads: CASSPGTGGYEQYF. CDR3 nucleotides: TGTGCCAGCAGCCCCGGGACAGGGGGCTACGAGCAGTACTTC.

The chain employs TRBV29-1 and TRBJ1-1; D gene unclear. Germline V gene lookup returns CDR1 SQVTM and CDR2 ANQGSEA. V lost 4 bases, J lost 6 bases, and 15 bases lay in between. The CDR3 length is 13 residues. CDR3 in DNA: TGCAGCGTTGTTAAGGGAGTGGAAGCTGAAGCTTTCTTT. Encoded protein: CSVVKGVEAEAFF.

The chain is built from TRBV28 and TRBJ2-5, with TRBD2 matching over 7 bases. With V trimmed by 2 bases and J by 1 base, 4 bases remained unmatched. There are 15 residues in the CDR3. Germline values: CDR1 MDHEN, CDR2 SYDVKM. The CDR3 bases are TGTGCCAGCAGTTTAATGCGGGAGCCCCAAGAGACCCAGTACTTC. This gives the protein CASSLMREPQETQYF.

The J gene is TRBJ1-2, the V gene TRBV4-1; D call uncertain. The CDR3 covers 13 residues. V was clipped by 4 bases and J by 6 bases, with 12 bases between them. Germline V lookup: CDR1 MGHRA, CDR2 YSYEKL. The CDR3 DNA follows: TGCGCCAGCAGCCTGTTTGCCCTCGATGGCTACACCTTC. Its protein product is CASSLFALDGYTF.

This clone occurred once. This chain joins TRBV25-1 and TRBJ1-2; TRBD1 matches 8 bases. Germline-derived CDR1 and CDR2 are MGHDK and SYGVNS. The CDR3 is 14 amino acids. The V gene end was trimmed by 5 bases and the J gene end by 0 bases; junction bases not matched to a gene: 2. In DNA, the CDR3 is TGTGCCAGCAGTACGACAGGGGCTAACTATGGCTACACCTTC. Translation gives CASSTTGANYGYTF.

V gene TRBV5-4 combines with J gene TRBJ1-3, with D perhaps matching TRBD1 (5 bases). The CDR3 runs to 16 residues. The ends were cut back, 0 bases at V and 4 bases at J, with 14 bases in the middle. Germline V CDR1 and CDR2: SGHNT, YYREEE (reference sequence). CDR3 sequence reads: CASSLAGRAAGNTIYF. For the CDR3, the DNA is TGTGCCAGCAGCTTGGCGGGCAGGGCGGCGGGAAACACCATATATTTT.

This chain uses TRBV11-2 with TRBJ2-5; maybe TRBD2 (6 bases). The CDR3 has 14 residues. V was clipped by 5 bases and J by 1 base, with 11 bases between them. Germline loops: CDR1 SGHAT, CDR2 FQNNGV. DNA of the CDR3: TGTGCCAGCAGCGGGGACTTTCCCCAAGAGACCCAGTACTTC. Its protein product is CASSGDFPQETQYF.

V and J are TRBV4-3 and TRBJ1-2; TRBD1 agrees at 7 bases. The germline V gene has CDR1 LGHNA and CDR2 YSLEER. CDR3 length: 13 residues. The V and J ends lost 11 bases and 4 bases, in that order; junction bases with no gene match: 10. CDR3 nucleotide sequence: TGCGCCGGGGGAAGTGGACAGGCCTATGGCTACACCTTC. It specifies CAGGSGQAYGYTF.

This clone was seen just once. The rearrangement links TRBV4-1 to TRBJ2-1, with D possibly being TRBD2 (6 bases). Trimming shortened V by 2 bases and J by 6 bases, and 11 bases separated the two germline ends. The CDR3 runs 14 residues. Germline-derived CDR1 and CDR2 are MGHRA and YSYEKL. The CDR3 loop is CASSQRLAINEQFF. The CDR3 DNA follows: TGCGCCAGCAGCCAACGGCTAGCGATCAATGAGCAGTTCTTC.

The V and J genes are TRBV4-3 and TRBJ2-3; possible D gene TRBD1, 7 bases. V gave up 7 bases and J gave up 8 bases, with 16 bases separating them. Per germline, CDR1 LGHNA and CDR2 YSLEER. The CDR3 length is 13 residues. CDR3 in DNA: TGCGCCAGCACGCCCGGAGGGGGCGGTACGCAGTATTTT. Its protein is CASTPGGGGTQYF.

The V and J genes are TRBV6-7 and TRBJ2-7; TRBD2 agrees at 7 bases. Being an ORF, TRBV6-7 has a function that is uncertain. The ends lost 0 bases at V and 1 base at J; junction bases unmatched: 18. The CDR3 sequence is 20 residues long. The CDR3 DNA sequence: TGTGCCAGCAGTTACTCATATCATTGGGGGAGGGTCCCATATTCCTACGAGCAGTACTTC. It is translated as CASSYSYHWGRVPYSYEQYF.

This clone has just one count. This chain links TRBV19 with TRBJ2-3; possible D gene TRBD1, 5 bases. From germline, CDR1 is LNHDA and CDR2 SQIVND (reference sequence). The V and J ends lost 3 bases and 0 bases respectively, with 13 bases between them. The CDR3 loop spans 16 amino acids. CDR3 nucleotides: TGTGCCAGTAGTATGGGAAGGGGAACAAGCACAGATACGCAGTATTTT. This sequence encodes CASSMGRGTSTDTQYF. Full variable domain (outside the CDR3, taken from reference TRBV19 and TRBJ2-3): DGGITQSPKYLFRKEGQNVTLSCEQNLNHDAMYWYRQDPGQGLRLIYYSQIVNDFQKGDIAEGYSVSREKKESFPLTVTSAQKNPTAFYLCASSMGRGTSTDTQYFGPGTRLTVL.